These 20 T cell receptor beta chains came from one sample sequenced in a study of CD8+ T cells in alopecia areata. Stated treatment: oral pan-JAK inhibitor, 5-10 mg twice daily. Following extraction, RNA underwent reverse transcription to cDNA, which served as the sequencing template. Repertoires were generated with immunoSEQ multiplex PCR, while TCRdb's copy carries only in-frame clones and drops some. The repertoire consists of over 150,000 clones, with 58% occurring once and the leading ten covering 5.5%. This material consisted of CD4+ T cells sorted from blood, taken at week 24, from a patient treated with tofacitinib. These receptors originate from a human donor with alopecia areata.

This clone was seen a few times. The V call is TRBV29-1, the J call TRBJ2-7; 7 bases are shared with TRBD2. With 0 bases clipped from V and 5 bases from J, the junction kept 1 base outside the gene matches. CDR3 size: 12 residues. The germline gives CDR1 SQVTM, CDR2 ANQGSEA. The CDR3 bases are TGCAGCGTTGAAGACGGGGGGAACGAGCAGTACTTC. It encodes CSVEDGGNEQYF.

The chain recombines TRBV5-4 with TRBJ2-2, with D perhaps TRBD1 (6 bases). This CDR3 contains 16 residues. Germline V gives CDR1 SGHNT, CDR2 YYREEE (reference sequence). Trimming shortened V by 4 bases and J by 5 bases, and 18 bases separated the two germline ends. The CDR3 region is CASSLMGTQGTGELFF. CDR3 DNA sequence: TGTGCCAGCAGCCTAATGGGAACCCAGGGGACCGGGGAGCTGTTTTTT.

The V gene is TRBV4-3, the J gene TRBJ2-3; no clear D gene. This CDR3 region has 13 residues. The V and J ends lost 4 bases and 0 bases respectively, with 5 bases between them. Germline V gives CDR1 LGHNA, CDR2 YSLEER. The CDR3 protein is CASSPSSTDTQYF. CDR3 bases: TGCGCCAGCAGCCCCTCTAGCACAGATACGCAGTATTTT.

In DNA form, the CDR3 reads TGCAGCGTTAGTAGCGGGACAAATGAGCAGTTCTTC. Translated: CSVSSGTNEQFF. The V gene is TRBV29-1, the J gene TRBJ2-1; 8 nucleotides line up with TRBD2. CDR1 and CDR2 (germline): SQVTM, ANQGSEA. CDR3 length: 12 residues. V was pared by 5 bases and J by 7 bases, with 4 bases of the junction left unmatched.

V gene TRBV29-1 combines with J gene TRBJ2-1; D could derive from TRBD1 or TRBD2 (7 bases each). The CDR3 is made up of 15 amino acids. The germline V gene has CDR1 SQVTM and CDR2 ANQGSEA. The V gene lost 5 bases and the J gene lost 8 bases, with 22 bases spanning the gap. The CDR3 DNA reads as TGCAGCGTTTTAGGCAGGGGGGGCCGTGTGGATGAGCAGTTCTTC. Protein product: CSVLGRGGRVDEQFF.

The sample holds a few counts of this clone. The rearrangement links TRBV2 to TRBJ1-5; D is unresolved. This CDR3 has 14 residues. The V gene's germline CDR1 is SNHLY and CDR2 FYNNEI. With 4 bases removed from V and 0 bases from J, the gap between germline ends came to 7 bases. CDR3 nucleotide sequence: TGTGCCAGCAGTGGTCAGAATAGCAATCAGCCCCAGCATTTT. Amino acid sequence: CASSGQNSNQPQHF.

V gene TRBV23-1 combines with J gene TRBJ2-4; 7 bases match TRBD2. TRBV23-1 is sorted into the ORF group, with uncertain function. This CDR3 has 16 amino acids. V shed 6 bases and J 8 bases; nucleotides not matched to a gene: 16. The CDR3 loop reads CASSPGPSGPKDIQYF. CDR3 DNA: TGCGCCAGCAGCCCCGGGCCTAGCGGACCCAAGGACATTCAGTACTTC.

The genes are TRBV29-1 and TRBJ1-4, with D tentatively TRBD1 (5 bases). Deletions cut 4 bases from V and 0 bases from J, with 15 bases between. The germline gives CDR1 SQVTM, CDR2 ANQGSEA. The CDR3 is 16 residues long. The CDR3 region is CSVALGGTATNEKLFF. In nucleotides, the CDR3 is TGCAGCGTTGCCTTGGGGGGGACCGCAACTAATGAAAAACTGTTTTTT.

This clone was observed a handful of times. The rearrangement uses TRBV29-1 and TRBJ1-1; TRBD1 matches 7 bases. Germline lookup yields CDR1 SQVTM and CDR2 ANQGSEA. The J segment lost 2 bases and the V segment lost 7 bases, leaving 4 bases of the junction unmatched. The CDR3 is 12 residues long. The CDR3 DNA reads TGCAGCGGGGGGACAGTTAACACTGAAGCTTTCTTT. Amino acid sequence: CSGGTVNTEAFF.

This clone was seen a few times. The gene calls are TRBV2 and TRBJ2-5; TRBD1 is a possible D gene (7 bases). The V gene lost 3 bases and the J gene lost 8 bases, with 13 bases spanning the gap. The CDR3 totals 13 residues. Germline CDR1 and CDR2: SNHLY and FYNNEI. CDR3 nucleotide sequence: TGTGCCAGCAGTGAGGAGGGGGCCGGCACCCAGTACTTC. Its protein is CASSEEGAGTQYF.

CDR3 sequence (DNA): TGTGCCTGGAGTCCGGGACAGAGGATGGATACGCAGTATTTT. This translates into CAWSPGQRMDTQYF. The genes are TRBV30 and TRBJ2-3; the match to TRBD1 covers 7 bases. J was trimmed by 6 bases and V by 2 bases; bases with no gene match: 8. This CDR3 is built from 14 residues. Germline loops: CDR1 GTSNPN, CDR2 SVGIG (reference sequence).

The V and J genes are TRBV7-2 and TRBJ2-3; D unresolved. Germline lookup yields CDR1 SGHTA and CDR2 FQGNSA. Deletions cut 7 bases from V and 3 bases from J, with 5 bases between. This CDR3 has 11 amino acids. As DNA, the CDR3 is TGTGCCAGCACCGAAACAGATACGCAGTATTTT. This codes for CASTETDTQYF.

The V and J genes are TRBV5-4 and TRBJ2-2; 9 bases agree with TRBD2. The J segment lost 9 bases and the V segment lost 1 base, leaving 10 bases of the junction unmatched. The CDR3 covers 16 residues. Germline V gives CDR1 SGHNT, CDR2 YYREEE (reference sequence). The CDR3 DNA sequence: TGTGCCAGCAGCTTGATGTCGCCTAGCGGGAAACGGGAGCTGTTTTTT. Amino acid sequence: CASSLMSPSGKRELFF.

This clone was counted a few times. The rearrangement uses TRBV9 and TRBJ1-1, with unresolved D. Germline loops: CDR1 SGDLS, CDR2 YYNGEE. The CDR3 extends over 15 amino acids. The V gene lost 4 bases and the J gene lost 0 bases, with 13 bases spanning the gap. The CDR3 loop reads CASSSSPRLNTEAFF. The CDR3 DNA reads TGTGCCAGCAGCTCTTCCCCCAGGCTGAACACTGAAGCTTTCTTT.

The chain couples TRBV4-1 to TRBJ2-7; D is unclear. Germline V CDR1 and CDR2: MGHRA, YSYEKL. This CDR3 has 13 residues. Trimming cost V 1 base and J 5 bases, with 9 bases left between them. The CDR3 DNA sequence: TGCGCCAGCAGCCAAGGTCTCAGGAACGAGCAGTACTTC. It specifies CASSQGLRNEQYF.

The DNA of the CDR3 is TGTGCCAGCATCCGGGAGGGGTACTCCTACAATGAGCAGTTCTTC. Protein sequence: CASIREGYSYNEQFF. This rearrangement joins TRBV6-1 to TRBJ2-1, with 8 bases lining up with TRBD2. The CDR3 length is 15 residues. J gave up 0 bases and V 7 bases, and 5 bases lay outside the gene matches. In germline, CDR1 is MNHNS, CDR2 SASEGT.

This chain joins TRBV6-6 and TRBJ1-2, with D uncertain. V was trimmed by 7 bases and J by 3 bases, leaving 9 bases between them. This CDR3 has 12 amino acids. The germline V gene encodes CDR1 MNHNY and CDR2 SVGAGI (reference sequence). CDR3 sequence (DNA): TGTGCCAGCACTCCAGATGACTATGGCTACACCTTC. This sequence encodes CASTPDDYGYTF.

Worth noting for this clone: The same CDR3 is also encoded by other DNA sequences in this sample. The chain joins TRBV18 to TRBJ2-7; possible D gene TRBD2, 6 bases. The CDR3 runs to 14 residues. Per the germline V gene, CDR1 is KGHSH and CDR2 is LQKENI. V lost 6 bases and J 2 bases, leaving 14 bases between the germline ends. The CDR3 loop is CASSPGDGAYEQYF. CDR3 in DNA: TGTGCCAGCTCGCCGGGGGACGGAGCCTACGAGCAGTACTTC.

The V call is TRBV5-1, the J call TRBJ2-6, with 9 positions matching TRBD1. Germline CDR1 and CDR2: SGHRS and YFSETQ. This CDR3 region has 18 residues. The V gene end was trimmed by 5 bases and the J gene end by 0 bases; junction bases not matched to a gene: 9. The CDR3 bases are TGCGCCAGCAGTTATTCACAGGGGGCTAGCTCTGGGGCCAACGTCCTGACTTTC. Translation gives CASSYSQGASSGANVLTF.

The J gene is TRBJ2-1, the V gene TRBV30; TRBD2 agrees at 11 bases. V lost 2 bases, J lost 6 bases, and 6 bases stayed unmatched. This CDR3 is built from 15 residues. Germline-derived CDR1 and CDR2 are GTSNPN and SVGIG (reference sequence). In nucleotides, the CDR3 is TGTGCCTGGAGTTTAGCGGGAGGGCGGGGCAATGAGCAGTTCTTC. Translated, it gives CAWSLAGGRGNEQFF. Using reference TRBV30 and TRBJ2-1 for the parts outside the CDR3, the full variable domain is SQTIHQWPATLVQPVGSPLSLECTVEGTSNPNLYWYRQAAGRGLQLLFYSVGIGQISSEVPQNLSASRPQDRQFILSSKKLLLSDSGFYLCAWSLAGGRGNEQFFGPGTRLTVL.